This T cell receptor (beta chain) appears in the sequencing data of a study of OX40 agonist ivuxolimab in advanced cancers. Per the germline V gene, CDR1 is LNHDA and CDR2 is SQIVND (reference sequence). The CDR3 length is 15 residues. The V segment lost 3 bases and the J segment 1 base; nucleotides outside the gene matches: 6. Repertoires were generated with immunoSEQ multiplex PCR, while TCRdb's copy carries only in-frame clones and drops some. There are 70,000 to 80,000 clones in the sample; nearly 95% occur only once, and roughly 6.7% lies in the top ten. The V gene is TRBV19, the J gene TRBJ2-7, with 7 positions matching TRBD1. Sequencing was performed on CD4+ or CD8+ T cells sorted from blood, taken in a trial of the OX40 agonist ivuxolimab. This sequence originates from an adult with an advanced solid tumor such as melanoma, head and neck, liver or kidney cancer. CDR3 coding DNA: TGTGCCAGTAGTATGATCGCAGGGGGATCCTACGAGCAGTACTTC. Its protein is CASSMIAGGSYEQYF. The whole variable domain, remainder taken from reference TRBV19 and TRBJ2-7, is DGGITQSPKYLFRKEGQNVTLSCEQNLNHDAMYWYRQDPGQGLRLIYYSQIVNDFQKGDIAEGYSVSREKKESFPLTVTSAQKNPTAFYLCASSMIAGGSYEQYFGPGTRLTVT.